The next 16 T cell receptor beta chains were all read from a single sample in a study of T cell repertoires in cytomegalovirus infection. TCRdb reprocessed the reads via MiXCR and lists one record per CDR3 protein. The sample shows about 460,000 distinct CDR3 sequences, about 11% of them seen only once. The sample taken for sequencing was PBMCs. These TCRs come from a human donor in good health (CMV status not recorded). Some clones in this sample may be carry-over from other donors' samples.

This clonotype was picked up many times. This chain uses TRBV29-1 with TRBJ2-1; 8 nucleotides line up with TRBD2. This CDR3 spans 14 amino acids. Germline V gives CDR1 SQVTM, CDR2 ANQGSEA. The V and J ends lost 4 bases and 7 bases, in that order; junction bases with no gene match: 9. CDR3 residues: CSVVEREYYNEQFF. The CDR3 DNA follows: TGCAGCGTTGTCGAGCGGGAGTATTATAATGAGCAGTTCTTC.

In this sample, this clonotype turned up many times. The CDR3: CASSLEQGNSPLHF. CDR3 DNA sequence: TGTGCCAGCAGTTTGGAACAGGGGAATTCACCCCTCCACTTT. The chain has TRBV12-3 or TRBV12-4 and TRBJ1-6; 7 nucleotides align to TRBD1. The CDR3 spans 14 residues. The V and J ends lost 3 bases and 7 bases, in that order; junction bases with no gene match: 3.

This clonotype has a handful of counts. This sequence joins TRBV5-4 and TRBJ2-7, with D unclear. The V gene's germline CDR1 is SGHNT and CDR2 YYREEE (reference sequence). V was clipped by 3 bases and J by 3 bases, with 16 bases between them. This CDR3 has 15 residues. The CDR3 loop reads CASSSSLSPLYEQYF. DNA for the CDR3: TGTGCCAGCAGCTCCTCCCTCAGTCCTCTCTACGAGCAGTACTTC.

This clonotype was seen a few times. This sequence joins TRBV20-1 and TRBJ1-2; 8 bases are a match to TRBD1. With V trimmed by 6 bases and J by 2 bases, 8 bases remained unmatched. The length of the CDR3 is 14 residues. From germline, CDR1 is DFQATT and CDR2 SNEGSKA (reference sequence). CDR3 DNA: TGCAGTGCAGATATGGACAGGGCGAACTATGGCTACACCTTC. Translated: CSADMDRANYGYTF.

This clonotype appeared many times. The gene calls are TRBV7-2 and TRBJ1-6; TRBD1 matches 7 bases. From germline, CDR1 is SGHTA and CDR2 FQGNSA. J gave up 10 bases and V 3 bases, and 6 bases lay outside the gene matches. The CDR3 covers 14 residues. The CDR3 coding sequence is TGTGCCAGCAGCTTCGGGACAGAAAGATCACCCCTCCACTTT. Its translation is CASSFGTERSPLHF.

In this sample, this clonotype turned up many times. The rearrangement uses TRBV12-3 or TRBV12-4 and TRBJ2-7, with 8 bases aligning to TRBD1. The CDR3 extends over 12 amino acids. V lost 2 bases, J lost 11 bases, and 5 bases stayed unmatched. CDR3 nucleotide sequence: TGTGCCAGCAGTTTAACCGGGACAGGCAAGTACTTC. It specifies CASSLTGTGKYF.

Concerning this clonotype: Just one base apart from a much larger clone, this may be a read error. The rearrangement links TRBV5-4 to TRBJ2-7; a possible D gene is TRBD2 (6 bases). The CDR3 totals 14 residues. CDR1 and CDR2 from the germline V gene are SGHNT and YYREEE (reference sequence). The CDR3 loop reads CANSYGPGESEQYF. CDR3 nucleotide sequence: TGTGCCAACAGCTACGGCCCGGGAGAAAGCGAGCAGTACTTC.

This clonotype was counted a few times. The chain joins TRBV27 to TRBJ1-1; possibly TRBD1 for D (6 bases). The CDR3 has 13 residues. V was cut by 8 bases and J by 2 bases, with 12 bases left in between. Looked up from germline, CDR1 is MNHEY and CDR2 is SMNVEV (reference sequence). CDR3 in DNA: TGTGCCAGCTGGACAGAACTCAACACTGAAGCTTTCTTT. Its translation is CASWTELNTEAFF.

This clonotype has just a few counts. This sequence joins TRBV5-1 and TRBJ1-5, with no clear D. CDR1 is SGHRS and CDR2 is YFSETQ in the germline V gene. This CDR3 comprises 14 residues. Trimming removed 3 bases at V and 2 bases at J, with 9 bases between. This chain's CDR3 is CASSSDGRNQPQHF. The CDR3 region has the DNA TGCGCCAGCAGCTCGGACGGACGCAATCAGCCCCAGCATTTT.

The chain combines TRBV12-3 or TRBV12-4 with TRBJ1-2; the D is unclear. The CDR3 loop spans 14 amino acids. Trimming left V 5 bases short and J 6 bases short, with 16 bases between. CDR3 coding DNA: TGTGCCAGCAGTCTCATGACCCGACCTAATGGCTACACCTTC. Encoded protein: CASSLMTRPNGYTF.

This clonotype was detected many times. The genes are TRBV11-2 and TRBJ1-1; D not resolved. Trimming removed 2 bases from V and 5 bases from J, with 9 bases in between. The CDR3 is 13 amino acids. Germline V gives CDR1 SGHAT, CDR2 FQNNGV. The CDR3 loop is CASSLYQATEAFF. The CDR3 nucleotides read TGTGCCAGCAGCTTATACCAGGCAACTGAAGCTTTCTTT.

The gene calls are TRBV20-1 and TRBJ2-7, with TRBD1 as a possible D gene (6 bases). The CDR3 is made up of 14 amino acids. From germline, CDR1 is DFQATT and CDR2 SNEGSKA (reference sequence). V shed 6 bases and J shed 0 bases, with 15 bases lying between them. The CDR3 DNA follows: TGCAGTGCCCCAGCCCGGGACACCTCCTACGAGCAGTACTTC. Amino acid sequence: CSAPARDTSYEQYF.

The chain recombines TRBV28 with TRBJ2-1; 8 nucleotides agree with TRBD1. The CDR3 loop spans 16 amino acids. Losses at the gene ends were 5 bases for V and 1 base for J; bases not matched to a gene: 7. Germline-derived CDR1 and CDR2 are MDHEN and SYDVKM. CDR3 coding DNA: TGTGCCAGCAGTCCCCCCAGGGGGCAATCCTACAATGAGCAGTTCTTC. Its protein product is CASSPPRGQSYNEQFF.

In this sample, this clonotype turned up many times. The J gene is TRBJ2-4, the V gene TRBV7-2; weak D call: TRBD1 (6 bases). The CDR3 runs 15 residues. Germline loops: CDR1 SGHTA, CDR2 FQGNSA. V shed 5 bases and J shed 0 bases, with 11 bases lying between them. The CDR3 DNA reads as TGTGCCAGCAGCCCGACAGGTCTAGCCAAAAACATTCAGTACTTC. Translation: CASSPTGLAKNIQYF.

This clonotype was seen more than once but under ten times. CDR3 sequence: CASSLSAGGLTNEKLFF. For the CDR3, the DNA is TGTGCCAGCAGTTTATCGGCAGGGGGCTTGACTAATGAAAAACTGTTTTTT. The rearrangement uses TRBV28 and TRBJ1-4, with 8 nucleotides matching TRBD1. J was trimmed by 2 bases and V by 1 base; bases with no gene match: 6. CDR1 is MDHEN and CDR2 is SYDVKM in the germline V gene. The CDR3 loop spans 17 amino acids.

This sequence joins TRBV19 and TRBJ2-1; a possible D gene is TRBD2 (6 bases). This CDR3 is 13 amino acids long. V was trimmed by 1 base and J by 9 bases, leaving 10 bases between them. Germline V gives CDR1 LNHDA, CDR2 SQIVND (reference sequence). CDR3 in DNA: TGTGCCAGTAGTATAGCCCTGGGGGGTGAGCAGTTCTTC. Translation: CASSIALGGEQFF. Supplemented by reference TRBV19 and TRBJ2-1, the full variable domain reads DGGITQSPKYLFRKEGQNVTLSCEQNLNHDAMYWYRQDPGQGLRLIYYSQIVNDFQKGDIAEGYSVSREKKESFPLTVTSAQKNPTAFYLCASSIALGGEQFFGPGTRLTVL.